The clone carrying this TCR beta chain was seen more than once but under ten times. The antigen is unknown. The source of the sample is a study of T-cell memory formation after mild COVID-19. Study information: Each donor largely had its own TCR clusters.

General study results and limits: Contracting CD8+ clones were enriched in EMRA, CD4+ mainly in CM and EM. A second wave of clones peaked on day 37, and their SARS-CoV-2 specificity went unconfirmed. A subset of responding clones appeared in pre-infection memory, suggesting cross-reactive memory joined.

The CDR3 consists of 16 residues. Germline V gene lookup returns CDR1 SGHTA and CDR2 FQGNSA. Trimming pared 1 base from V and 0 bases from J, leaving 9 bases between. TCRdb called the 5' RACE reads again in MiXCR, with one record for every CDR3 protein. The repertoire holds roughly 170,000 distinct CDR3 sequences, with 18% as singletons. The sequenced sample was PBMCs or a T cell subset sorted from them (not recorded which). The receptor comes from a young man who had mild COVID-19 (a few samples of this study predate the infection). Cell type and time point are not known. The chain uses TRBV7-2 and TRBJ2-2, with D possibly TRBD2 on 6 matching bases. CDR3 DNA sequence: TGTGCCAGCAGCTTAGATGGGGGGACGAACACCGGGGAGCTGTTTTTT. Amino acid sequence: CASSLDGGTNTGELFF.